This section outlines one TCR beta chain sequence together with its context. Its antigen is unknown. Primers for the PCR totalled 60 Vbeta and 13 Jbeta. Measured with immunoSEQ multiplex PCR; TCRdb has only the in-frame clones, and not every one. The sample lists some 140,000 clones; more than 60% were seen once. This record belongs to a study of cytomegalovirus exposure and HLA in healthy donors. Study information: In an early release, HLA-typed donors contributed tens of millions of unique TCR sequences.

Study results and caveats: In a later analysis, HLA-C alleles had the fewest associated TCRs, DRB1 alleles the most.

Germline V CDR1 and CDR2: KGHSH, LQKENI. The CDR3 sequence is 16 residues long. V lost 2 bases to trimming and J lost 0 bases, with 14 bases between them. The clonotype comes from a woman between 45 and 60 years old in good health and CMV-seropositive. Sequencing was carried out using PBMCs. The rearrangement joins TRBV18 to TRBJ2-7; a possible D gene is TRBD2 (6 bases). The CDR3, as DNA: TGTGCCAGCTCACCAAACGGGGGTCCCAGCTCCTACGAGCAGTACTTC. This encodes CASSPNGGPSSYEQYF.